The subject of this entry is one T cell receptor (beta chain). It lacks a known antigen. Per-base quality was not reported, and no clone a single base away is much larger than it. The CDR3 regions of human TCRbeta chains were subjected to immunosequencing. On the study's bioinformatics: Repertoire TCRs were checked for matches against a reference library of SARS-CoV-2-specific TCRs that had been generated using the MIRA antigen-specificity platform. Breadth was defined as the fraction of unique TCRs that were SARS-CoV-2-associated, and depth was defined as the fraction of total T cells that were SARS-CoV-2-associated. Using the MIRA data, each spike-specific TCR was assigned both to the spike region to which the TCR was reactive and to a CD4 or CD8 class. Log10-transformed breadth and depth values were compared by one-way ANOVA with Sidak's multiple comparisons tests. Here the immuneACCESS table is served through TCRdb, limited to in-frame sequences with V and J called. Missing clones are a known gap in these copies; in checked studies unresolved V genes cover under half, and the rest lacks a known reason. The V and J calls and clone size come from that table; D and trimming were worked out from the DNA. The sample contains approximately 110,000 clones, around 89% of them found a single time. The ten largest clones capture around 2.3% of the sample.

Taken with the paper, the label for time point translates to: baseline before first vaccination. Samples from vaccinated people were obtained from the UK trials COV001 and COV002, which included a single-blind randomized controlled phase 2/3 trial of AZD1222 (ChAdOx1 nCoV-19) in healthy adults. Trial participant PBMC samples were collected at day 0 and day 28 after the second dose for TCRbeta chain sequencing. The trim is 5 bases for V and 1 base for J, with a gap of 13 bases between the germline ends. The germline V gene (reference sequence) specifies SEHNR as CDR1 and FQNEAQ as CDR2. Inclusive of the bounding cysteine and phenylalanine, the CDR3 is 15 residues long. Just the 45-base CDR3 DNA is kept, in frame starting at base 1. These data belong to a study of T cell responses to AZD1222 COVID-19 vaccine (dated by TCRdb to the early 2020s). Study-wide context: AZD1222 recipients whose second dose came at about 4 weeks and those whose second dose came at about 12 weeks were combined into one group, since spike-specific TCR depth and breadth did not differ between the two schedules. Trial participants were enrolled by age into 18-55, 56-69 and 70-plus year subgroups, with around 150, 28 and 57 TCR-sequenced participants respectively. TCR sequencing was performed for roughly 240 trial participants, of whom around 200 were given two doses of AZD1222 and about 25 were given two doses of MenACWY control vaccine.

Points the paper makes about the study in general: Spike-specific TCR breadth and depth rose significantly after two AZD1222 doses compared with day 0 and with MenACWY recipients. The 56-69-year group was small, and its depth increase did not reach significance, likely because of low power. Participants were mostly white British and included more females than males, and it was suggested by the authors that clonal diversity may have been underestimated. Conclusions about previously exposed vaccinees are limited, since just 5 to 7 AZD1222 recipients were seropositive for SARS-CoV-2 at baseline. Because no samples from the day 14 peak response were available, repertoires could be characterized only after the peak T cell response. CD4 TCRs associated with the vaccine covered the entire spike protein, and the dominant responses were in regions 160-218 and 743-854. Reportedly, close to half of the unique spike-specific TCRs recognized epitopes lying outside the regions that are mutated in the B.1.351 and B.1.1.7 variants.

The chain is made from TRBV7-9 and TRBJ2-3; a tentative D call is TRBD2 (6 bases match). Material: peripheral blood, obtained on day 0 of AZD1222 vaccination. This clonotype was sampled from an adult in good health. The CDR3 protein is CASSPRGSGTDTQYF. Read as DNA, the sequence is TGTGCCAGCAGCCCACGGGGGTCTGGCACAGATACGCAGTATTTT.